Shown below are 22 T cell receptor beta chains from a single sample sequenced in a study of Ad26.COV2.S vaccination and SARS-CoV-2 variants. As for treatment: 15 to 20 received Ad26.COV2.S at low or high dose, single or two shots; about 5 received placebo; per-sample allocation not given. Day 63 following the first vaccine or placebo injection was when the samples were taken. Assay used: immunoSEQ multiplex PCR; TCRdb lists only in-frame clones, some missing. Of fewer than 900,000 clones listed, around 90% were seen once; the top ten hold nearly 1.5%. The sample was peripheral blood, taken in a trial of Ad26.COV2.S vaccine versus placebo. All receptors come from a person between 18 and 65 years old who received the Ad26.COV2.S COVID-19 vaccine or a placebo.

This clone was detected once. The chain joins TRBV2 to TRBJ2-1; 12 positions match TRBD2. V lost 7 bases, J lost 6 bases, and 4 bases stayed unmatched. Germline V gene lookup returns CDR1 SNHLY and CDR2 FYNNEI. This CDR3 has 14 residues. CDR3: CASNRLAGVNEQFF. The CDR3 coding sequence is TGTGCCAGCAATCGACTAGCGGGAGTCAATGAGCAGTTCTTC.

The J gene is TRBJ2-3, the V gene TRBV3-1 (or the pseudogene TRBV3-2); 11 nucleotides line up with TRBD2. The V segment lost 3 bases and the J segment 5 bases; nucleotides outside the gene matches: 1. Germline V lookup: CDR1 LGHDT, CDR2 YNNKEL (reference sequence). The length of the CDR3 is 14 residues. CDR3: CASSQLAGGDTQYF. The CDR3 DNA reads as TGTGCCAGCAGCCAGCTAGCGGGAGGAGATACGCAGTATTTT.

The rearrangement uses TRBV11-3 and TRBJ2-7; 8 bases fit TRBD1. This CDR3 is built from 13 residues. Germline-derived CDR1 and CDR2 are SGHNT and YENEEA. V was pared by 5 bases and J by 4 bases, with 4 bases of the junction left unmatched. The CDR3, as DNA: TGTGCCAGCAGCCCCCGGACAGGGTACGAGCAGTACTTC. This sequence encodes CASSPRTGYEQYF.

This sequence joins TRBV9 and TRBJ1-3; 8 bases line up with TRBD1. Looked up from germline, CDR1 is SGDLS and CDR2 is YYNGEE. The CDR3 has 13 residues. Trimming removed 0 bases from V and 7 bases from J; junction bases left unmatched: 0. CDR3 in amino acids: CASSVGQGNTIYF. The CDR3 nucleotides are TGTGCCAGCAGCGTAGGACAGGGGAACACCATATATTTT.

The gene calls are TRBV5-6 and TRBJ1-1, with 9 bases identical to TRBD1. Trimming removed 4 bases from V and 5 bases from J; junction bases left unmatched: 9. CDR1 is SGHDT and CDR2 is YYEEEE in the germline V gene. The CDR3 covers 15 residues. The CDR3 DNA is TGTGCCAGCAGCCTGACCGGGACAGGGAGGACTGAAGCTTTCTTT. It translates to CASSLTGTGRTEAFF.

Only one count was recorded for this clone. The chain employs TRBV19 and TRBJ1-4; no definite D call. The CDR3 consists of 16 residues. V was cut by 3 bases and J by 0 bases, with 11 bases left in between. Germline CDR1 reads LNHDA; CDR2 reads SQIVND (reference sequence). The chain's CDR3 is CASSMRTGATNEKLFF. The CDR3 coding sequence is TGTGCCAGTAGTATGCGAACGGGTGCAACTAATGAAAAACTGTTTTTT.

This chain connects TRBV27 to TRBJ2-7, with TRBD1 identical over 10 bases. From germline, CDR1 is MNHEY and CDR2 SMNVEV (reference sequence). J lost 5 bases, V lost 3 bases, and 4 bases had no gene match. This CDR3 is 14 amino acids long. DNA of the CDR3: TGTGCCAGCAGTTTGGGACAGGGGTTGAACGAGCAGTACTTC. Amino acid sequence: CASSLGQGLNEQYF.

The rearrangement joins TRBV6-4 to TRBJ2-7, with 11 nucleotides matching TRBD2. The CDR3 is 15 amino acids. Germline CDR1 MRHNA, CDR2 SNTAGT. V shed 5 bases and J 2 bases; nucleotides not matched to a gene: 5. The CDR3 region is CASSMGLAVTYEQYF. The DNA of the CDR3 is TGTGCCAGCAGTATGGGACTAGCGGTAACCTACGAGCAGTACTTC.

This chain uses TRBV6-5 with TRBJ2-7, with D possibly being TRBD1 (5 bases). The germline V gene encodes CDR1 MNHEY and CDR2 SVGAGI. The CDR3 is made up of 12 amino acids. Trimming shortened V by 7 bases and J by 2 bases, and 9 bases separated the two germline ends. The CDR3 spells CASTQGPYEQYF. The CDR3, as DNA: TGTGCCAGCACGCAGGGCCCCTACGAGCAGTACTTC.

The chain combines TRBV27 with TRBJ2-5; 12 bases line up with TRBD2. This CDR3 has 17 amino acids. Germline V gene lookup returns CDR1 MNHEY and CDR2 SMNVEV (reference sequence). Unmatched junction bases numbered 8, after V lost 5 bases and J lost 1 base. For the CDR3, the DNA is TGTGCCAGCAGTCCGAAACCGGGACTAGCGGGCCAAGAGACCCAGTACTTC. Protein sequence: CASSPKPGLAGQETQYF.

To note about this clone: One junction end disagrees with the germline gene, perhaps due to a read error. The chain is built from TRBV7-3 and TRBJ2-7, with 10 bases that match TRBD1. Germline V gene lookup returns CDR1 SGHTA and CDR2 FQGTGA. This CDR3 is 15 amino acids long. CDR3 sequence (DNA): TGTGCCAGCAGCATAACGGGACAGGGGCCCTACGAGCAGTACTTC. Protein sequence: CASSITGQGPYEQYF.

The chain uses TRBV3-1 (or the pseudogene TRBV3-2) and TRBJ1-1, with 8 bases that match TRBD1. CDR1 and CDR2 (germline): LGHDT, YNNKEL (reference sequence). J gave up 0 bases and V 4 bases, and 10 bases lay outside the gene matches. The CDR3 is made up of 17 amino acids. The CDR3 sequence: CASSRSDRGPMNTEAFF. The CDR3 DNA reads as TGTGCCAGCAGCCGATCAGACAGGGGACCCATGAACACTGAAGCTTTCTTT.

CDR3: CASSSSAGTGVGEQYF. CDR3 nucleotide sequence: TGCGCCAGCAGCAGCAGCGCCGGGACCGGGGTTGGCGAGCAGTACTTC. This chain connects TRBV5-1 to TRBJ2-7; D may match TRBD1 or TRBD2 (5 bases each). V gave up 4 bases and J gave up 6 bases, with 23 bases separating them. The CDR3 consists of 16 residues. Per germline, CDR1 SGHRS and CDR2 YFSETQ.

This chain joins TRBV3-1 (or the pseudogene TRBV3-2) and TRBJ2-7, with TRBD1 matching 10 bases. In germline, CDR1 is LGHDT, CDR2 YNNKEL (reference sequence). The CDR3 spans 16 residues. Trimming at V came to 1 base and at J to 3 bases, leaving 6 bases not matched to a gene. CDR3 nucleotides: TGTGCCAGCAGCCAAGCCTCAGGACAGGGGGGCTACGAGCAGTACTTC. It yields the protein CASSQASGQGGYEQYF.

The gene calls are TRBV9 and TRBJ2-3; possibly TRBD1 or TRBD2 for D (6 bases each). V lost 4 bases and J lost 0, with 12 bases in between. From germline, CDR1 is SGDLS and CDR2 YYNGEE. There are 15 residues in the CDR3. CDR3 loop: CASSRGGGSTDTQYF. The CDR3 DNA reads TGTGCCAGCAGCCGTGGAGGGGGAAGCACAGATACGCAGTATTTT.

This clone was seen more than once but under ten times. The genes are TRBV5-4 and TRBJ2-7, with 8 bases lining up with TRBD1. The CDR3 extends over 12 amino acids. V dropped 4 bases and J dropped 8; count of bases not matched to a gene: 5. From germline, CDR1 is SGHNT and CDR2 YYREEE (reference sequence). In DNA, the CDR3 is TGTGCCAGCAGCCTCGACAGGGGTCAGCAGTACTTC. Its translation: CASSLDRGQQYF.

The chain has TRBV7-2 and TRBJ2-5, with 13 bases identical to TRBD2. This CDR3 has 17 residues. The V gene's germline CDR1 is SGHTA and CDR2 FQGNSA. J was trimmed by 4 bases and V by 5 bases; bases with no gene match: 10. Here the CDR3 reads CASSVRTSGRFRETQYF. The CDR3 nucleotides are TGTGCCAGCAGCGTCCGGACTAGCGGGAGATTTCGAGAGACCCAGTACTTC.

This rearrangement joins TRBV3-1 (or the pseudogene TRBV3-2) to TRBJ2-4; 8 positions agree with TRBD2. Germline assignment: CDR1 LGHDT and CDR2 YNNKEL (reference sequence). Trimming cost V 2 bases and J 6 bases; bases outside gene matches: 9. The length of the CDR3 is 16 residues. CDR3 loop: CASSQSPGGLGNIQYF. DNA of the CDR3: TGTGCCAGCAGCCAATCACCGGGGGGGCTGGGAAACATTCAGTACTTC.

This clone was found once. This sample also contains other DNA sequences that code for the same CDR3. The genes are TRBV3-1 (or the pseudogene TRBV3-2) and TRBJ2-1, with no clear D. CDR1 and CDR2 from the germline V gene are LGHDT and YNNKEL (reference sequence). There are 11 residues in the CDR3. The V and J ends lost 1 base and 10 bases respectively, with 5 bases between them. CDR3 region: CASSQVGEQFF. The CDR3 coding sequence is TGTGCCAGCAGCCAAGTAGGGGAGCAGTTCTTC.

V and J are TRBV19 and TRBJ2-2, with a possible D match to TRBD1 (5 bases). The CDR3 sequence is 15 residues long. Germline CDR1 reads LNHDA; CDR2 reads SQIVND (reference sequence). V lost 7 bases and J lost 0, with 12 bases in between. In DNA form, the CDR3 reads TGTGCCAGTAAACCGACAGCACCGAACACCGGGGAGCTGTTTTTT. Residues: CASKPTAPNTGELFF.

The CDR3 DNA reads as TGTGCCAGCAGCGCATCAGGGGGCGGCGAAAACATTCAGTACTTC. As protein: CASSASGGGENIQYF. This rearrangement joins TRBV9 to TRBJ2-4, with 8 bases aligning to TRBD1. Germline lookup yields CDR1 SGDLS and CDR2 YYNGEE. CDR3 size: 15 residues. Losses at the gene ends were 3 bases for V and 5 bases for J; bases not matched to a gene: 7.

The chain combines TRBV10-3 with TRBJ2-2, with 14 bases identical to TRBD2. This CDR3 has 14 residues. V shed 10 bases and J 3 bases; nucleotides not matched to a gene: 1. Germline V CDR1 and CDR2: ENHRY, SYGVKD. This chain's CDR3 is CATTSGGDTGELFF. The CDR3 nucleotides are TGTGCCACGACTAGCGGGGGGGACACCGGGGAGCTGTTTTTT.